A selection of T cell receptor beta chains follows, all from one sample in a study of shared clonotypes between healthy human individuals. Some clones are missing from TCRdb's copy, which holds only in-frame ones; the method was immunoSEQ multiplex PCR. The repertoire holds 2,500,000 or so clones, with roughly 92% as singletons. Sequencing was done on a sample of naive CD4+ T cells sorted from blood. These receptors were collected from a man aged 18 to 29 in good health. Both conserved end residues are part of each CDR3. A D gene is named only where the DNA matches it firmly. Part of the rows lack a size; the others show once, few, many or a class for expanded clones.

TGCGCCAGCAGAGTTATGACGGAGGCTAATGAAAAACTGTTTTTT CASRVMTEANEKLFF TRBV5-1 once NA TRBJ1-4
TGCAGCGTTGAAGAAAAGAAAGCTTTCTTT CSVEEKKAFF TRBV29-1 NA NA TRBJ1-1
TGCGCCAGCAGCCCCCCCGGGTCTGAGGGCGGCTACACCTTC CASSPPGSEGGYTF TRBV5-1 NA NA TRBJ1-2
TGTGCCACCAGCCCCCTTTTGGGCGAGCAGTACTTC CATSPLLGEQYF TRBV15 NA NA TRBJ2-7
TGTGCCAGCAGCTCCCAAGAAAAACTGTTTTTT CASSSQEKLFF TRBV5-5 once NA TRBJ1-4
TGTGCCAGCAGTAACTTAAGCGGAACAAGCTCCTACGAGCAGTACTTC CASSNLSGTSSYEQYF TRBV27 NA NA TRBJ2-7
TGTGCCAGCAGTTTAGCACTAGCGGGTAACAATGAGCAGTTCTTC CASSLALAGNNEQFF TRBV27 NA TRBD2 TRBJ2-1
TGTGCCAGCAGCTTAGGACGCCAGCCCCAGCATTTT CASSLGRQPQHF TRBV7-2 NA NA TRBJ1-5
TGTGCCAGCTCACCATTAAGGGAGTCTGGCTACACCTTC CASSPLRESGYTF TRBV18 NA NA TRBJ1-2
TGTGCCAGCAGCTTAGACTTGAGGGAGGAGACCCAGTACTTC CASSLDLREETQYF TRBV11-2 NA NA TRBJ2-5
TGTGCCAGCAGCGTAGGGGGGTGGGACACAGCTAACTATGGCTACACCTTC CASSVGGWDTANYGYTF TRBV9 NA NA TRBJ1-2
TGTGCCGGATTAGAGGGGGCAGCTGGCTACACCTTC CAGLEGAAGYTF TRBV2 NA TRBD1 TRBJ1-2
TGTGCCAGCAGCTTGACAGGGGGAGAGGGCACTGAAGCTTTCTTT CASSLTGGEGTEAFF TRBV11-2 once TRBD1 TRBJ1-1
TGTGCCAGACAGGGGGCGGAAAAACTGTTTTTT CARQGAEKLFF TRBV2 NA TRBD1 TRBJ1-4
TGTGCCAGCAGTTCAAAGCGCCGGACCTTACACCAGCCCCAGCATTTT CASSSKRRTLHQPQHF TRBV6-6 once NA TRBJ1-5
TGTGCCAGTAGCGACACCTCCGGGACAGGAGTATTTGGGGGGCCCAACGTCCTGACTTTC CASSDTSGTGVFGGPNVLTF TRBV19 NA TRBD1 TRBJ2-6
TGTGCCATCAGTGACTGGACGGGGAACACTGAAGCTTTCTTT CAISDWTGNTEAFF TRBV10-3 NA NA TRBJ1-1
TGTGCCAGCAGCCGGGACAGCATTTCTAACTATGGCTACACCTTC CASSRDSISNYGYTF TRBV6-4 NA TRBD1 TRBJ1-2
TGTGCCAGCAGTTATTACGGTATTGGAACGTACACCATATATTTT CASSYYGIGTYTIYF TRBV6-5 once NA TRBJ1-3
TGTGCCAGCAGTTACACCTTACAGGGGGCGGCCGAGCAGTACTTC CASSYTLQGAAEQYF TRBV6-5 NA TRBD1 TRBJ2-7
TGTGCCAGCAGTGAACCTGGGACAGGGGAACGCGAGCAGTACTTC CASSEPGTGEREQYF TRBV6-1 NA TRBD1 TRBJ2-7
TGTGCCACCTCAAACCCGTCTAGCGGGGCCTTCACCGGGGAGCTGTTTTTT CATSNPSSGAFTGELFF TRBV19 NA TRBD2 TRBJ2-2